This TCR beta chain stems from a study of cytomegalovirus exposure and HLA in healthy donors. Amplification used 60 Vbeta primers and 13 Jbeta primers. Sequencing was performed with immunoSEQ multiplex PCR; in TCRdb, only in-frame clones are kept and a portion is missing. The data hold under 200,000 clones, with approximately 81% observed a single time. Material for sequencing was PBMCs. This receptor was obtained from a man aged 18-30 years in good health and CMV-seronegative.

CDR3 amino acids: CASSPRPPTDTQYF. CDR3 nucleotides: TGTGCCAGCAGCCCGAGGCCGCCGACAGATACGCAGTATTTT. The J gene is TRBJ2-3, the V gene TRBV5-4; D is ambiguous. V gave up 4 bases and J gave up 3 bases, with 12 bases separating them. There are 14 residues in the CDR3. CDR1 is SGHNT, CDR2 YYREEE, per germline (reference sequence).